The subject of this entry is one T cell receptor (beta chain). Its antigen remains unknown. The data are from a study of T cell responses to AZD1222 COVID-19 vaccine. Findings and caveats of the study: Without day 14 samples, only post-peak T cell repertoires were studied. Dominant CD4 TCR responses targeted spike regions 160-218 and 743-854.

The protocol was immunoSEQ multiplex PCR, while the TCRdb copy is restricted to in-frame clones and leaves out a portion. The table records 93,000 or so clones, roughly 91% of them present only once. V gave up 0 bases and J gave up 1 base, with 12 bases separating them. This CDR3 contains 17 residues. Germline CDR1 reads MNHEY; CDR2 reads SVGEGT. This sequence originates from an adult in good health. The V gene is TRBV6-2 or TRBV6-3, the J gene TRBJ2-2; D unclear. This material consisted of peripheral blood, taken on day 0 of AZD1222 vaccination. The chain's CDR3 is CASSYSSLTWNTGELFF. The DNA for the CDR3 is TGTGCCAGCAGTTACTCCTCACTTACTTGGAACACCGGGGAGCTGTTTTTT.